These T cell receptor beta chains were read from a single sample in a study of T cells in Graves' hyperthyroidism and ophthalmopathy. TCRdb recomputed calls from the multiplex PCR reads with MiXCR, one row per CDR3 protein. The sample lists 500,000 to 550,000 distinct CDR3 sequences; less than 25% were seen once. Sequences were obtained from blood. The origin of the receptors is a man younger than 35 with Graves' hyperthyroidism. Both conserved end residues are part of each CDR3. A D gene is named only where the DNA matches it firmly.

j_call d_call v_call cdr3_aa
TRBJ2-6 - TRBV29-1 CSVSGTEETWANVLTF
TRBJ1-2 - TRBV6-5 CASSYSPRDSYGYTF
TRBJ2-7 - TRBV20-1 CSARDLGAQGGAYEQYF
TRBJ1-2 - TRBV6-7 CASSYSNRFYGYTF
TRBJ2-1 TRBD1 TRBV29-1 CSVEGWTGGSYNEQFF
TRBJ2-5 - TRBV7-9 CASSPPSGGPGTQYF
TRBJ1-5 - TRBV6-1 CASSAGRVSGQPQHF
TRBJ2-2 TRBD1 TRBV6-1 CASSPQGAYTGELFF
TRBJ1-3 - TRBV12-3/TRBV12-4 CASSLGRGSGNTIYF
TRBJ2-7 - TRBV7-2 CASGSDASYEQYF
TRBJ1-6 - TRBV7-9 CASSLALGETADSPLHF
TRBJ2-7 - TRBV6-5 CASSYRGVYEQYF
TRBJ1-2 - TRBV29-1 CSVEQGIPYGYTF
TRBJ2-2 - TRBV30 CAWSVLRNTGELFF
TRBJ1-5 - TRBV6-2/TRBV6-3 CASSYAGVYSNQPQHF
TRBJ1-2 - TRBV20-1 CSARDPSNYGYTF
TRBJ1-6 - TRBV20-1 CSASLTEGSPLHF
TRBJ2-6 - TRBV6-5 CASSYRDSGANVLTF